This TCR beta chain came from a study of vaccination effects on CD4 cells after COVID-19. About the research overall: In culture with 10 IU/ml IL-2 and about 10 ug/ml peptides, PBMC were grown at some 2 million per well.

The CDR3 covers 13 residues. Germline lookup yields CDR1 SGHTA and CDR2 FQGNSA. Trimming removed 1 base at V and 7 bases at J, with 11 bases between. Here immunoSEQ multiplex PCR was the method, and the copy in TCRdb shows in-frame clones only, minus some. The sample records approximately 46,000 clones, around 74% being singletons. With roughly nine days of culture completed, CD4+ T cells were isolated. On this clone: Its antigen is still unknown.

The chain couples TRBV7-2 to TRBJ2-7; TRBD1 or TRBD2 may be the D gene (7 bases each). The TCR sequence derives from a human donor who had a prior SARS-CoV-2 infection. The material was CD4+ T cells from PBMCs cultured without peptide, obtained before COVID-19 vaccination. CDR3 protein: CASSLGQGGEQYF. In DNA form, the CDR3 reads TGTGCCAGCAGCTTAGGGCAGGGGGGGGAGCAGTACTTC.